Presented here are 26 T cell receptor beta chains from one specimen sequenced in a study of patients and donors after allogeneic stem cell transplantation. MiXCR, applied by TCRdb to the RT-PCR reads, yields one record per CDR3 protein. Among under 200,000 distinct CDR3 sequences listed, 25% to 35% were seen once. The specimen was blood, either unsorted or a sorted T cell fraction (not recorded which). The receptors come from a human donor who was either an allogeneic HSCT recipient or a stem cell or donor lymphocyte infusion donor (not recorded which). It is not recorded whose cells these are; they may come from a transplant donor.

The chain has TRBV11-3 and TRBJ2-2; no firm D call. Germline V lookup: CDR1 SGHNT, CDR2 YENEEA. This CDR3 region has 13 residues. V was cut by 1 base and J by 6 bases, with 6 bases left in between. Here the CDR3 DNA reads TGTGCCAGCAGCTTAGTCCCCGCCGGGGAGCTGTTTTTT. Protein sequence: CASSLVPAGELFF.

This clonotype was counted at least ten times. The chain's CDR3 is CASSPGGTSNQPQHF. In DNA, the CDR3 is TGTGCCAGCAGCCCAGGGGGGACCAGCAATCAGCCCCAGCATTTT. This rearrangement joins TRBV7-2 to TRBJ1-5; 7 bases line up with TRBD1. CDR1 and CDR2 (germline): SGHTA, FQGNSA. V was clipped by 5 bases and J by 1 base; unmatched bases: 5. The CDR3 is 15 amino acids.

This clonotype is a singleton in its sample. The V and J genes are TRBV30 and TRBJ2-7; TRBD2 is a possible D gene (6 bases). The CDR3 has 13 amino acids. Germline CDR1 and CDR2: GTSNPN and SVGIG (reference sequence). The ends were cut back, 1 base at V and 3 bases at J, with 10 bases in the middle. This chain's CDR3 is CAWSGGLNYEQYF. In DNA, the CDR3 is TGTGCCTGGAGTGGGGGACTGAACTACGAGCAGTACTTC.

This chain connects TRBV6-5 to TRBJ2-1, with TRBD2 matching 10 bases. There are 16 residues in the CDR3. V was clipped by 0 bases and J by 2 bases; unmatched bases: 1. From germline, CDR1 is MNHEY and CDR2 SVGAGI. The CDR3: CASSYSGLATYNEQFF. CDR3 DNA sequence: TGTGCCAGCAGTTACTCGGGACTAGCGACCTACAATGAGCAGTTCTTC.

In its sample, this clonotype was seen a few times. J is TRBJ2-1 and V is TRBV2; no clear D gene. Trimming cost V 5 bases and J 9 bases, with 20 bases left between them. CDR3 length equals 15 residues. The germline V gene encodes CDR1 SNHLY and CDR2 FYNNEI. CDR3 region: CASSHSGSWVREQFF. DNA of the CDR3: TGTGCCAGCAGTCATTCCGGGTCATGGGTACGTGAGCAGTTCTTC.

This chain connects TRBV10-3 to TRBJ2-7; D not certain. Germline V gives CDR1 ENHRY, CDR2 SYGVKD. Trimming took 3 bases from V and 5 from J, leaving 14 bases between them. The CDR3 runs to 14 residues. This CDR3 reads CAISDNLDRHEQYF. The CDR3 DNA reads TGTGCCATCAGTGATAATCTAGACCGCCACGAGCAGTACTTC.

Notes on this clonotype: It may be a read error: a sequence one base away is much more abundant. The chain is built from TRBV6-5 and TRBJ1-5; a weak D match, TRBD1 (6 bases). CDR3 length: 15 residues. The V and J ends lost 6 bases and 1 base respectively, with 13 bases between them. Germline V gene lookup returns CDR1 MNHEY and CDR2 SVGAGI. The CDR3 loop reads CASRVTGLSNQPQHF. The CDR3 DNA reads TGTGCCAGCAGGGTTACAGGGTTGAGCAATCAGCCCCAGCATTTT.

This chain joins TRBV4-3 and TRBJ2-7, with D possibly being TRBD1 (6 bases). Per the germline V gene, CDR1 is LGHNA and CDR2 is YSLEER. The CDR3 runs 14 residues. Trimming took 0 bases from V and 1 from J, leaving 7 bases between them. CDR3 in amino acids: CASSQDRGSYEQYF. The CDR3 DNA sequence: TGCGCCAGCAGCCAAGATAGGGGGTCCTACGAGCAGTACTTC.

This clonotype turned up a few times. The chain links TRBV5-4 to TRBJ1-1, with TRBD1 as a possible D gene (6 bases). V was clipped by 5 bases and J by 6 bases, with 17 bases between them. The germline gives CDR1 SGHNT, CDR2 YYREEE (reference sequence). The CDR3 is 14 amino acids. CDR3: CASSSTGRWAEAFF. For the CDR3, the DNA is TGTGCCAGCAGTTCTACAGGGAGGTGGGCTGAAGCTTTCTTT.

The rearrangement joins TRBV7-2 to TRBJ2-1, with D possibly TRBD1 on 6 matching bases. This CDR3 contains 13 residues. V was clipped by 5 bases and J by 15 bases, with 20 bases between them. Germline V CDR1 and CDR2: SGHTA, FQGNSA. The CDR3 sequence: CASSPPNREQPFF. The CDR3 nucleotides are TGTGCCAGCAGCCCGCCCAACAGGGAGCAGCCGTTCTTC.

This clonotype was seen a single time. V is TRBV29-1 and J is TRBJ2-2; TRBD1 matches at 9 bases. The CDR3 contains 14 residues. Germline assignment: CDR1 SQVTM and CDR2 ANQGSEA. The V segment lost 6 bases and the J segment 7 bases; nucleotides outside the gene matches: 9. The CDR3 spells CSVAGTGIIGELFF. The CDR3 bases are TGCAGCGTCGCCGGGACAGGGATAATCGGGGAGCTGTTTTTT.

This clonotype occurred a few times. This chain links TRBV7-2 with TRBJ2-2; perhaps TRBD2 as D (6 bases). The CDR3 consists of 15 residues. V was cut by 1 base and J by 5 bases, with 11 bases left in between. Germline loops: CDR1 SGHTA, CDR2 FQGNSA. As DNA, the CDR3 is TGTGCCAGCAGCTTAGTACCTAGCGTAACCGGGGAGCTGTTTTTT. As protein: CASSLVPSVTGELFF.

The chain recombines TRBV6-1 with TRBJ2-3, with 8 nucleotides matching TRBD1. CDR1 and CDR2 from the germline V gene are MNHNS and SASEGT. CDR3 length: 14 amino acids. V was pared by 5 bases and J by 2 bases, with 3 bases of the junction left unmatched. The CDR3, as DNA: TGTGCCAGCAGTCAGGGGGCCTTCACAGATACGCAGTATTTT. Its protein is CASSQGAFTDTQYF.

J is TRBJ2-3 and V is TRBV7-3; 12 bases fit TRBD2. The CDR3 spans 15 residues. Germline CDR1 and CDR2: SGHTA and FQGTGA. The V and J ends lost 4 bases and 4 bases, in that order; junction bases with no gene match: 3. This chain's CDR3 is CASSSLAGGADTQYF. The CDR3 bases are TGTGCCAGCAGCTCTCTAGCGGGAGGGGCAGATACGCAGTATTTT.

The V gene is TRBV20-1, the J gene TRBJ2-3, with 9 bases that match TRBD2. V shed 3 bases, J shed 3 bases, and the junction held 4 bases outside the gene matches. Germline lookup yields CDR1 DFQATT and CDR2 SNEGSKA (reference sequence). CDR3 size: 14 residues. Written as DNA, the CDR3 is TGCAGTGCTAGTCCAGGACTAGCGACAGATACGCAGTATTTT. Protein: CSASPGLATDTQYF.

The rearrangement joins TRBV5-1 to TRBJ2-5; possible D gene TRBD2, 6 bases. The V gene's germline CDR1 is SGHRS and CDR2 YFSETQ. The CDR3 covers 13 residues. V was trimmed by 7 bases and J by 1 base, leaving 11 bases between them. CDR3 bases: TGCGCCAGCCGCGGGGTCAGCCAAGAGACCCAGTACTTC. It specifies CASRGVSQETQYF.

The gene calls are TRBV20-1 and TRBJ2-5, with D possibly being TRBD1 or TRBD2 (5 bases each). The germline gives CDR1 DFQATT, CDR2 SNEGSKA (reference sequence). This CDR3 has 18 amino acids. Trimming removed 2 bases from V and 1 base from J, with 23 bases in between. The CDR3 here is CSARKIVTGLKAQETQYF. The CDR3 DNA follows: TGCAGTGCTAGAAAGATCGTCACGGGGCTCAAGGCCCAAGAGACCCAGTACTTC.

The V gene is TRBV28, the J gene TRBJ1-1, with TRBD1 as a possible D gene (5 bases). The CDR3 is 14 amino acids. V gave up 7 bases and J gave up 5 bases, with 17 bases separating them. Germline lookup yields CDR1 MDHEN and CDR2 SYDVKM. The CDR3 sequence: CASTLGGDRTEAFF. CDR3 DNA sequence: TGTGCCAGCACCCTCGGGGGGGATCGGACTGAAGCTTTCTTT.

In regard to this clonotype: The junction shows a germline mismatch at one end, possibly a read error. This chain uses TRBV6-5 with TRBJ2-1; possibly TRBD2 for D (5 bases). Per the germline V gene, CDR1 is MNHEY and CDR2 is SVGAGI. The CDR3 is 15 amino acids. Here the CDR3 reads CASSYGLSSHNEQFF. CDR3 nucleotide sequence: TGTGCCAGCAGTTACGGACTGAGCTCCCACAATGAGCAGTTCTTC.

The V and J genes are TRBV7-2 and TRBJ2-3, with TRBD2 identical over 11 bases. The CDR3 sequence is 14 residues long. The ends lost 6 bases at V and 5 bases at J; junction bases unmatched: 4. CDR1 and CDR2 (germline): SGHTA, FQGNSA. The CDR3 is CASSYGLAGDTQYF. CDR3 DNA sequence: TGTGCCAGCAGTTATGGACTAGCGGGAGATACGCAGTATTTT.

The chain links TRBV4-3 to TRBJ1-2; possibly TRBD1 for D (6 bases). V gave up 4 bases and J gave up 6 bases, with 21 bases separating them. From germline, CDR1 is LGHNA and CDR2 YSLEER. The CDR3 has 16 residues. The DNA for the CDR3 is TGCGCCAGCAGCCTAGATACAGGGAGCCTCCTTAATGGCTACACCTTC. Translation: CASSLDTGSLLNGYTF.

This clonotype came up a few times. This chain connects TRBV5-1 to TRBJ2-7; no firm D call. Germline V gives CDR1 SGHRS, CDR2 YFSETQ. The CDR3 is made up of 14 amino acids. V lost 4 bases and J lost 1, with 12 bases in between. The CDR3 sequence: CASSVRFRSYEQYF. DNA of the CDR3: TGCGCCAGCAGCGTAAGATTTAGGTCCTACGAGCAGTACTTC.

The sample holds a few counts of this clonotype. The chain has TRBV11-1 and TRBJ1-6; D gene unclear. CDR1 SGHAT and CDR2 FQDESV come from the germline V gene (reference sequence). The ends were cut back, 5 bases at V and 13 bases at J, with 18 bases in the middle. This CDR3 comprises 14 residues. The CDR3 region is CASSQTTTDSPLHF. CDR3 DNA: TGTGCCAGCAGCCAAACAACGACGGACTCGCCCCTCCACTTT.

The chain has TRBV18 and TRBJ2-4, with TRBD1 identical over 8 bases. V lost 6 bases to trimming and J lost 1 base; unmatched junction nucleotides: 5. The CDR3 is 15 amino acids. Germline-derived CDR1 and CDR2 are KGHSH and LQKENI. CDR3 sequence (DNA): TGTGCCAGCTCCGCGCAGGGGGCGGCCAAAAACATTCAGTACTTC. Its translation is CASSAQGAAKNIQYF.

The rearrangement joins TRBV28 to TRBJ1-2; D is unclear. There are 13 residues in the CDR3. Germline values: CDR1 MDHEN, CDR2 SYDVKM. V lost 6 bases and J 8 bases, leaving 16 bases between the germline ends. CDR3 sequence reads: CASRLGLGKGYTF. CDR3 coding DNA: TGTGCCAGCAGATTAGGGTTGGGGAAGGGCTACACCTTC.

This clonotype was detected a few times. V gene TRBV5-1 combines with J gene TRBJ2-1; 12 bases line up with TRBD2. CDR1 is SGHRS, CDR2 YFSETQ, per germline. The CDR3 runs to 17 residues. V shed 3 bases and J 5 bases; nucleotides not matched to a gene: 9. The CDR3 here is CASSSGLAGRRDNEQFF. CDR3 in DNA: TGCGCCAGCAGCTCTGGACTAGCGGGAAGAAGGGACAATGAGCAGTTCTTC.